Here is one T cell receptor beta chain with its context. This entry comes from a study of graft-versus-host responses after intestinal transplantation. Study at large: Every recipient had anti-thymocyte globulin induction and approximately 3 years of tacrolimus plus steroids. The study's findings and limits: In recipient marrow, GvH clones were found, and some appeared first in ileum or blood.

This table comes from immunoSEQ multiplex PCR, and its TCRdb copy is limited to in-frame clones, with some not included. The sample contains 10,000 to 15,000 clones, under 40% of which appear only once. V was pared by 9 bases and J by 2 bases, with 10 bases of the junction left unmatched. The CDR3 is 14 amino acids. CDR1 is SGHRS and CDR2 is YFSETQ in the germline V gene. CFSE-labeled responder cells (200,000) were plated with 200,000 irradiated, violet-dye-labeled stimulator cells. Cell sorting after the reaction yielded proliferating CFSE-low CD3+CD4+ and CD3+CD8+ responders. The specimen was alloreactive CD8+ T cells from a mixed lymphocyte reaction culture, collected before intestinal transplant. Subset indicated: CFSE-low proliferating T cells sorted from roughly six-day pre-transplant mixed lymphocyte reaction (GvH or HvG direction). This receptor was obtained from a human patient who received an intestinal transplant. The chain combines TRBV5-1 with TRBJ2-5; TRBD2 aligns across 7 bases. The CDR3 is CATRLGRGQETQYF. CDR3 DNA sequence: TGCGCCACCCGTCTGGGGCGGGGGCAAGAGACCCAGTACTTC. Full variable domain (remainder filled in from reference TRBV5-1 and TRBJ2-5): KAGVTQTPRYLIKTRGQQVTLSCSPISGHRSVSWYQQTPGQGLQFLFEYFSETQRNKGNFPGRFSGRQFSNSRSEMNVSTLELGDSALYLCATRLGRGQETQYFGPGTRLLVL.